This TCR beta chain was found in a study of T cells in Graves' hyperthyroidism and ophthalmopathy. The V gene's germline CDR1 is SEHNR and CDR2 FQNEAQ (reference sequence). There are 17 residues in the CDR3. Trimming removed 8 bases from V and 7 bases from J; junction bases left unmatched: 15. It was RNA transcripts that yielded the amplified TCR beta CDR3 regions. TCR CDR3 underwent first-round RT-PCR with the HTBI primer set. A single record per CDR3 protein comes from TCRdb applying MiXCR to the multiplex PCR reads. The sample lists hundreds of thousands of distinct CDR3 sequences; around 20% were seen once. Duration under 3 months, a NOSPECS grade of at least 4, and a Clinical Activity Score of at least 3 characterized the ophthalmopathy patients. Thyroid ultrasound, orbital computed tomography, clinical symptoms, and serum thyroxine and TRAb underpinned diagnoses.

V and J are TRBV7-9 and TRBJ2-5, with 14 nucleotides matching TRBD2. Sequencing used blood. The clonotype comes from a man between 35 and 55 years old with Graves' ophthalmopathy. Written as DNA, the CDR3 is TGTGCCAGCCTACCGGGACTAGCGGGAGAGGGGATTGGGACCCAGTACTTC. Encoded protein: CASLPGLAGEGIGTQYF.